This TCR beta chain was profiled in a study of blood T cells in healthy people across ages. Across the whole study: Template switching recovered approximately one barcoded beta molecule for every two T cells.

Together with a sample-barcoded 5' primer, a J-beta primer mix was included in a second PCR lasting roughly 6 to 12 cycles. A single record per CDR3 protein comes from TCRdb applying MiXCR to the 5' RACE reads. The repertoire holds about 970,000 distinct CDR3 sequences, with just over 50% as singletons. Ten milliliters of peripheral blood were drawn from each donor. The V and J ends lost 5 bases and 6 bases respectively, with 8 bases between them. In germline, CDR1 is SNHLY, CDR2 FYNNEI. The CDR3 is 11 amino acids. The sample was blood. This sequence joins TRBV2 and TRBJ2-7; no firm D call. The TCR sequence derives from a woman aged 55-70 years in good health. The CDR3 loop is CASSLTGEQYF. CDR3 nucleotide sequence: TGTGCCAGCAGTCTAACCGGCGAGCAGTACTTC.